Reported below is one T cell receptor beta chain. V was cut by 4 bases and J by 3 bases, with 8 bases left in between. The CDR3 contains 13 residues. This sample was included in a study of blood T cell repertoires in COVID-19. Study processing details: From reference gene primer amplification, estimates of nucleated cell counts were derived. Clones were sequenced by immunoSEQ multiplex PCR, and TCRdb holds only the in-frame ones, with some missing. V and J calls and clone size follow that table, whereas D and trimming were derived from the DNA. The top ten clones hold 3% to 4% of a sample with roughly 500,000 clones, around 85% of them seen once.

The rearrangement links TRBV5-3 to TRBJ2-1, with D tentatively TRBD1 (5 bases). TRBV5-3 is recorded as an ORF, its role being uncertain. This TCR was recovered from a human donor in a cohort sampled during active COVID-19. Input material: peripheral blood. In nucleotides, the CDR3 is TGTGCCAGAAGCAGGGGTTACTACAATGAGCAGTTCTTC. It is translated as CARSRGYYNEQFF.